This T cell receptor beta chain was captured by sequencing in a study of long-term antiretroviral therapy in people with HIV. The study drew at least one pre-ART and at least two post-ART PBMC samples from every donor. Survey level was the resolution at which the v3.0 immunoSEQ assay ran. Measured with immunoSEQ multiplex PCR; TCRdb has only the in-frame clones, and not every one. Of about 30,000 clones in the sample, around nine tenths are singletons; the top ten hold roughly 4%. The V segment lost 6 bases and the J segment 5 bases; nucleotides outside the gene matches: 5. The germline CDR1 and CDR2 sequences are LGHNT and FRNRAP. The CDR3 has 14 amino acids. This clone showed up just once.

The source material was unsorted PBMCs, sampled 0.5 years after starting antiretroviral therapy. V gene TRBV12-5 combines with J gene TRBJ2-3; 10 bases align to TRBD1. This receptor was obtained from a woman younger than 30 with HIV. The CDR3 coding sequence is TGTGCTAGTGGAACCGGGACAGGGGTAGATACGCAGTATTTT. It codes for CASGTGTGVDTQYF.